This T cell receptor (beta chain) originates from a study of blood T cell repertoires in COVID-19. For the study at large: COVID-19 samples from acute and convalescent phases originated in the United States, Italy and Spain.

This clone was found a few times. The V gene lost 2 bases and the J gene lost 5 bases, with 11 bases spanning the gap. Germline CDR1 reads SGHRS; CDR2 reads YFSETQ. The CDR3 sequence is 14 residues long. Per the authors' pipeline: How many nucleated cells were present was estimated from reference gene primer amplification. The assay was immunoSEQ multiplex PCR, and TCRdb's table has in-frame clones only and misses some. V, J and clone size are those of that table, while D and trimming were read from the DNA. The top ten hold 1.5% of the sample, which has a few hundred thousand clones, 84% seen once. V and J are TRBV5-1 and TRBJ2-4; D not resolved. This receptor was taken from a woman between 35 and 50 years old who had recovered from COVID-19. The specimen was peripheral blood. The CDR3 region has the DNA TGCGCCAGCAGCTTAGGTAGTAGCCAAAACATTCAGTACTTC. It translates to CASSLGSSQNIQYF.